This T cell receptor (beta chain) derives from a study of blood T cell repertoires in COVID-19. The wider study: The United States, Italy and Spain provided the acute and convalescent COVID-19 samples. The analysed material was cDNA or gDNA that came from T cells, B-cell-depleted T cells, or PBMCs.

The germline V gene has CDR1 WSHSY and CDR2 SAAADI. V shed 6 bases and J 5 bases; nucleotides not matched to a gene: 8. The CDR3 length is 16 residues. Measured with immunoSEQ multiplex PCR; TCRdb has only the in-frame clones, and not every one. This table holds around 260,000 clones, 83% found once. What was sequenced was peripheral blood. This TCR was recovered from a woman in her forties or fifties who had recovered from COVID-19. V usage is TRBV10-2 and J usage is TRBJ2-7, with 15 nucleotides matching TRBD2. CDR3 loop: CASRRTSGGAGDEQYF. CDR3 in DNA: TGCGCCAGCAGGAGGACTAGCGGGGGGGCCGGCGACGAGCAGTACTTC.